This passage covers 27 T cell receptor beta chains from one sample sequenced in a study of T cell responses to AZD1222 COVID-19 vaccine. TCRdb keeps only in-frame clones here, not all; method: immunoSEQ multiplex PCR. The repertoire holds about 260,000 clones, with approximately 93% as singletons. The sequencing here drew on peripheral blood, taken on day 0 of AZD1222 vaccination. The receptors shown here come from an adult in good health.

This clone turned up a few times. The V gene is TRBV11-3, the J gene TRBJ2-7, with 11 bases fitting TRBD1. The CDR3 is 14 residues long. Germline V CDR1 and CDR2: SGHNT, YENEEA. J was trimmed by 7 bases and V by 5 bases; bases with no gene match: 7. CDR3: CASSPGQGAKEQYF. CDR3 coding DNA: TGTGCCAGCAGCCCCGGACAGGGGGCGAAAGAGCAGTACTTC.

This chain joins TRBV7-9 and TRBJ1-1; no clear D. Germline values: CDR1 SEHNR, CDR2 FQNEAQ (reference sequence). V was cut by 4 bases and J by 4 bases, with 10 bases left in between. The CDR3 extends over 13 amino acids. CDR3 nucleotides: TGTGCCAGCAGCTGGGATCTGTCCACTGAAGCTTTCTTT. Its translation: CASSWDLSTEAFF. Combining the CDR3 with reference TRBV7-9 and TRBJ1-1 gives the whole variable domain DTGVSQNPRHKITKRGQNVTFRCDPISEHNRLYWYRQTLGQGPEFLTYFQNEAQLEKSRLLSDRFSAERPKGSFSTLEIQRTEQGDSAMYLCASSWDLSTEAFFGQGTRLTVV.

The gene calls are TRBV27 and TRBJ1-3; 7 bases are shared with TRBD1. The CDR3 spans 13 residues. Looked up from germline, CDR1 is MNHEY and CDR2 is SMNVEV (reference sequence). The trim removed 5 bases at V and 8 bases at J, leaving 6 bases unmatched. The CDR3 nucleotides are TGTGCCAGCAGTCCCAGGACAGGCGACACCATATATTTT. It encodes CASSPRTGDTIYF.

The V and J genes are TRBV2 and TRBJ2-3; 15 bases map to TRBD2. Germline V gene data show CDR1 as SNHLY and CDR2 as FYNNEI. V trimming: 7 bases; J trimming: 0 bases; junction bases outside the gene matches: 5. The CDR3 extends over 17 amino acids. CDR3 nucleotide sequence: TGTGCCAGCATCGGGACTAGCGGGGGGCCTAGCACAGATACGCAGTATTTT. Its translation: CASIGTSGGPSTDTQYF. The variable domain in full, with the rest retrieved from reference TRBV2 and TRBJ2-3, is EPEVTQTPSHQVTQMGQEVILRCVPISNHLYFYWYRQILGQKVEFLVSFYNNEISEKSEIFDDQFSVERPDGSNFTLKIRSTKLEDSAMYFCASIGTSGGPSTDTQYFGPGTRLTVL.

The V call is TRBV28, the J call TRBJ1-1; 7 bases fit TRBD1. The CDR3 covers 11 residues. Per germline, CDR1 MDHEN and CDR2 SYDVKM. The V gene end was trimmed by 6 bases and the J gene end by 10 bases; junction bases not matched to a gene: 5. The CDR3 sequence: CASRTGLIAFF. The CDR3 nucleotides are TGTGCCAGCAGGACAGGGCTTATAGCTTTCTTT.

The CDR3, as DNA: TGTGCCACGCACGAGGCTGGTGCTAACTATGGCTACACCTTC. Its translation is CATHEAGANYGYTF. The rearrangement uses TRBV7-9 and TRBJ1-2; D gene uncertain. This CDR3 contains 14 residues. In germline, CDR1 is SEHNR, CDR2 FQNEAQ (reference sequence). Trimming left V 10 bases short and J 0 bases short, with 15 bases between.

The rearrangement links TRBV15 to TRBJ1-2; D possibly corresponds to TRBD1 (5 bases). The CDR3 totals 15 residues. The germline V gene has CDR1 LNHNV and CDR2 YYDKDF (reference sequence). Between the trimmed V and J ends, which lost 0 bases and 8 bases, there was a span of 16 bases. The CDR3 coding sequence is TGTGCCACCAGCAGAGATTTGCCAGGGAGAATGGGCTACACCTTC. Encoded protein: CATSRDLPGRMGYTF.

The V and J genes are TRBV28 and TRBJ1-1, with TRBD1 matching over 7 bases. J gave up 5 bases and V 2 bases, and 11 bases lay outside the gene matches. Germline-derived CDR1 and CDR2 are MDHEN and SYDVKM. The CDR3 length is 16 residues. The CDR3 sequence is CASSLRPGGVRTEAFF. The CDR3 nucleotides are TGTGCCAGCAGTTTAAGGCCAGGGGGAGTCCGGACTGAAGCTTTCTTT.

The V and J genes are TRBV7-9 and TRBJ2-1; D not certain. Trimming cost V 5 bases and J 12 bases, with 14 bases left between them. CDR1 is SEHNR, CDR2 FQNEAQ, per germline (reference sequence). This CDR3 is built from 12 residues. CDR3 in amino acids: CASSQATFGQFF. The DNA for the CDR3 is TGTGCCAGCAGCCAGGCGACATTTGGGCAGTTCTTC. Variable domain in full (rest from reference TRBV7-9 and TRBJ2-1): DTGVSQNPRHKITKRGQNVTFRCDPISEHNRLYWYRQTLGQGPEFLTYFQNEAQLEKSRLLSDRFSAERPKGSFSTLEIQRTEQGDSAMYLCASSQATFGQFFGPGTRLTVL.

V usage is TRBV19 and J usage is TRBJ2-3; 13 positions match TRBD2. V trimming: 5 bases; J trimming: 2 bases; junction bases outside the gene matches: 4. Germline V gene sequence: CDR1 LNHDA, CDR2 SQIVND (reference sequence). This CDR3 is 16 amino acids long. The CDR3 coding sequence is TGTGCCAGTAGTGTTACTAGCGGGGGGGCCACAGATACGCAGTATTTT. Encoded protein: CASSVTSGGATDTQYF.

The J gene is TRBJ2-7, the V gene TRBV28; D may match TRBD1 or TRBD2 (5 bases each). The V gene lost 6 bases and the J gene lost 5 bases, with 14 bases spanning the gap. Looked up from germline, CDR1 is MDHEN and CDR2 is SYDVKM. This CDR3 has 13 amino acids. CDR3: CASSPPGADEQYF. As DNA, the CDR3 is TGTGCCAGCAGCCCCCCCGGGGCCGACGAGCAGTACTTC.

The chain uses TRBV18 and TRBJ2-3; the D is unclear. The V and J ends lost 3 bases and 0 bases respectively, with 7 bases between them. The germline V gene has CDR1 KGHSH and CDR2 LQKENI. This CDR3 is built from 14 residues. The DNA for the CDR3 is TGTGCCAGCTCACCGAACCTTAGCACAGATACGCAGTATTTT. Its translation: CASSPNLSTDTQYF.

This rearrangement joins TRBV5-1 to TRBJ2-1, with TRBD2 identical over 9 bases. The CDR3 totals 15 residues. Losses at the gene ends were 3 bases for V and 8 bases for J; bases not matched to a gene: 9. Germline assignment: CDR1 SGHRS and CDR2 YFSETQ. As DNA, the CDR3 is TGCGCCAGCAGCTCAGGCGTAGCGGGAGTCGATGAGCAGTTCTTC. Amino acid sequence: CASSSGVAGVDEQFF.

CDR3 bases: TGTGCCAGCAGCCGATCTAGCGGGGGTAGAGATACGCAGTATTTT. It is translated as CASSRSSGGRDTQYF. The V gene is TRBV3-1 (or the pseudogene TRBV3-2), the J gene TRBJ2-3, with 10 bases lining up with TRBD2. Germline V gives CDR1 LGHDT, CDR2 YNNKEL (reference sequence). CDR3 size: 15 residues. The J segment lost 5 bases and the V segment lost 4 bases, leaving 6 bases of the junction unmatched.

As concerns this clone: A read error may produce the germline difference seen at one junction end. This chain uses TRBV28 with TRBJ2-5, with D perhaps assigned TRBD1 or TRBD2 (6 bases each). There are 16 residues in the CDR3. In germline, CDR1 is MDHEN, CDR2 SYDVKM. DNA of the CDR3: TGTGCCAGCAGTCTCCTCCCCGTGGGGGGCCAAGGGACCCAGTACTTC. Residues: CASSLLPVGGQGTQYF.

The count of this clone is one. V usage is TRBV5-5 and J usage is TRBJ2-1; a weak D match, TRBD1 (6 bases). CDR1 is SGHKS and CDR2 is YYEKEE in the germline V gene (reference sequence). Trimming took 4 bases from V and 2 from J, leaving 13 bases between them. The CDR3 length is 15 residues. The CDR3 sequence: CASSPRTVTYNEQFF. The DNA for the CDR3 is TGTGCCAGCAGCCCCCGGACAGTGACCTACAATGAGCAGTTCTTC.

V usage is TRBV20-1 and J usage is TRBJ2-1; 13 positions agree with TRBD2. The ends lost 3 bases at V and 5 bases at J; junction bases unmatched: 7. From germline, CDR1 is DFQATT and CDR2 SNEGSKA (reference sequence). CDR3 size: 16 residues. The CDR3: CSASKGGLAGHNEQFF. The CDR3 DNA reads TGCAGTGCTAGTAAGGGGGGACTAGCGGGACACAATGAGCAGTTCTTC.

The V gene is TRBV6-6, the J gene TRBJ1-2, with TRBD1 identical over 8 bases. Germline V gives CDR1 MNHNY, CDR2 SVGAGI (reference sequence). V trimming: 6 bases; J trimming: 4 bases; junction bases outside the gene matches: 4. The CDR3 has 13 residues. The DNA for the CDR3 is TGTGCCAGCAGCCCGGACAGGGCCTATGGCTACACCTTC. It yields the protein CASSPDRAYGYTF.

CDR3 residues: CASSQVANEQFF. DNA for the CDR3: TGTGCCAGCAGCCAAGTCGCTAATGAGCAGTTCTTC. V usage is TRBV3-1 (or the pseudogene TRBV3-2) and J usage is TRBJ2-1, with D unclear. The germline V gene has CDR1 LGHDT and CDR2 YNNKEL (reference sequence). V lost 1 base to trimming and J lost 7 bases, with 5 bases between them. The CDR3 sequence is 12 residues long.

V and J are TRBV19 and TRBJ1-2; D not certain. The CDR3 totals 12 residues. Germline assignment: CDR1 LNHDA and CDR2 SQIVND (reference sequence). V was trimmed by 5 bases and J by 3 bases, leaving 7 bases between them. CDR3 loop: CASSVRDYGYTF. The CDR3 bases are TGTGCCAGTAGTGTCAGAGACTATGGCTACACCTTC.

The genes are TRBV7-3 and TRBJ2-1; perhaps TRBD2 as D (5 bases). The germline V gene has CDR1 SGHTA and CDR2 FQGTGA. The CDR3 length is 15 residues. Trimming left V 5 bases short and J 0 bases short, with 11 bases between. As DNA, the CDR3 is TGTGCCAGCAGCCCCGGACTTAGCTCCTACAATGAGCAGTTCTTC. Residues: CASSPGLSSYNEQFF.

The J gene is TRBJ2-3, the V gene TRBV19; D possibly corresponds to TRBD1 (5 bases). The CDR3 loop spans 15 amino acids. Germline CDR1 and CDR2: LNHDA and SQIVND (reference sequence). Deletions cut 6 bases from V and 3 bases from J, with 16 bases between. The DNA for the CDR3 is TGTGCCAGTAGCTCGAGCAGGGATATGACAGATACGCAGTATTTT. Translation: CASSSSRDMTDTQYF.

CDR3 nucleotides: TGTGCCAGCCGATGGGGGGCCTACGAGCAGTACTTC. This codes for CASRWGAYEQYF. The chain couples TRBV28 to TRBJ2-7, with a weak D call TRBD2 (6 bases). This CDR3 comprises 12 residues. Deletions cut 8 bases from V and 2 bases from J, with 10 bases between. The germline CDR1 and CDR2 sequences are MDHEN and SYDVKM.

The J gene is TRBJ1-2, the V gene TRBV11-2, with D perhaps matching TRBD1 (6 bases). CDR1 is SGHAT, CDR2 FQNNGV, per germline. V lost 1 base and J 5 bases, leaving 14 bases between the germline ends. The CDR3 loop spans 15 amino acids. The CDR3 is CASSLAWRTDYGYTF. DNA for the CDR3: TGTGCCAGCAGCTTAGCCTGGAGGACAGATTATGGCTACACCTTC. The full variable domain, its missing parts supplied by reference TRBV11-2 and TRBJ1-2, is EAGVAQSPRYKIIEKRQSVAFWCNPISGHATLYWYQQILGQGPKLLIQFQNNGVVDDSQLPKDRFSAERLKGVDSTLKIQPAKLEDSAVYLCASSLAWRTDYGYTFGSGTRLTVV.

The rearrangement joins TRBV28 to TRBJ1-6; tentatively, D is TRBD1 (5 bases). This CDR3 contains 16 residues. CDR1 is MDHEN, CDR2 SYDVKM, per germline. V was clipped by 6 bases and J by 0 bases, with 12 bases between them. This chain's CDR3 is CASSRRQFSYNSPLHF. CDR3 nucleotides: TGTGCCAGCAGCCGTAGACAGTTCTCCTATAATTCACCCCTCCACTTT.

This chain joins TRBV19 and TRBJ2-5, with TRBD2 matching 9 bases. The germline V gene has CDR1 LNHDA and CDR2 SQIVND (reference sequence). CDR3 length equals 14 residues. V shed 5 bases, J shed 7 bases, and the junction held 8 bases outside the gene matches. The CDR3 bases are TGTGCCAGTAGTCAAGGCGGGAGGGCGGGGACCCAGTACTTC. Translation gives CASSQGGRAGTQYF.

The gene calls are TRBV15 and TRBJ2-2, with 9 bases lining up with TRBD1. The CDR3 is made up of 15 amino acids. The ends lost 5 bases at V and 3 bases at J; junction bases unmatched: 4. CDR1 and CDR2 (germline): LNHNV, YYDKDF (reference sequence). The CDR3 DNA reads TGTGCCACCAGCGTGGACAGGGGAGACACCGGGGAGCTGTTTTTT. Its protein is CATSVDRGDTGELFF.